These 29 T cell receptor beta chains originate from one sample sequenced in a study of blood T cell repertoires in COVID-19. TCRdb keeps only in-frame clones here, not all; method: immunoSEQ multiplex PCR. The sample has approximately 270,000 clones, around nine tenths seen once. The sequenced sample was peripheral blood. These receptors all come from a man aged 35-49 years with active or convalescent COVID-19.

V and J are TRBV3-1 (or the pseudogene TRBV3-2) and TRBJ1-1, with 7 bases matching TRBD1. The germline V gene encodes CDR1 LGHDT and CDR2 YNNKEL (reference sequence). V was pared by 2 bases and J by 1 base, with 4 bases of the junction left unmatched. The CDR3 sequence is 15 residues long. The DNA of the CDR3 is TGTGCCAGCAGCCAACAAAACAGGGGGAACACTGAAGCTTTCTTT. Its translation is CASSQQNRGNTEAFF.

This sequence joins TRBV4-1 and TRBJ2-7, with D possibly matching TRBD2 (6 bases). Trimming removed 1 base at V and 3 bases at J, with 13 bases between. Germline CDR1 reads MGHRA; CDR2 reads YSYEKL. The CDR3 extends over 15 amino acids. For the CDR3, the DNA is TGCGCCAGCAGCCAAGGAGCCGGGACTTTCTACGAGCAGTACTTC. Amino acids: CASSQGAGTFYEQYF.

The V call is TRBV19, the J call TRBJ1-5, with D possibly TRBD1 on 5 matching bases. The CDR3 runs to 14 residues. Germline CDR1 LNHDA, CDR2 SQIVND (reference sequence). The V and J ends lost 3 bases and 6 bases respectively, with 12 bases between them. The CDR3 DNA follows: TGTGCCAGTAGTATCCGGGACTACAGTCAGCCCCAGCATTTT. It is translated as CASSIRDYSQPQHF.

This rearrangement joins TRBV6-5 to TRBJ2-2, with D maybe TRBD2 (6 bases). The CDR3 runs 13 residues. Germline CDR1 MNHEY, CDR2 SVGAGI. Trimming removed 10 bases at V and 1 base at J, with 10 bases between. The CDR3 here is CAITSLNTGELFF. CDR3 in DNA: TGTGCCATCACTAGCCTGAACACCGGGGAGCTGTTTTTT.

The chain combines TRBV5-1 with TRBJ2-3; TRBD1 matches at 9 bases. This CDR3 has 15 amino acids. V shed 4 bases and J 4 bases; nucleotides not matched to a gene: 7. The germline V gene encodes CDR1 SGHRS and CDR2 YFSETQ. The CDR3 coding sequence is TGCGCCAGCAGCCTAGACAGGGGGGATTCAGATACGCAGTATTTT. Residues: CASSLDRGDSDTQYF.

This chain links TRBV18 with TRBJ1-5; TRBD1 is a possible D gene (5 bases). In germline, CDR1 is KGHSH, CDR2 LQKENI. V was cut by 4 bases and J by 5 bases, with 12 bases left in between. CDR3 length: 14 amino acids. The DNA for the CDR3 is TGTGCCAGCTCACAGGGCACAGGCCATCAGCCCCAGCATTTT. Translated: CASSQGTGHQPQHF.

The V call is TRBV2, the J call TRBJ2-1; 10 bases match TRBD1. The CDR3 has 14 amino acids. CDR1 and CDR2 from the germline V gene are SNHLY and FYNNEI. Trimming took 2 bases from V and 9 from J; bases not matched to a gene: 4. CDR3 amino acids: CASSEPDRGLEQFF. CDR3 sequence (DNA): TGTGCCAGCAGTGAACCCGACAGGGGGCTTGAGCAGTTCTTC.

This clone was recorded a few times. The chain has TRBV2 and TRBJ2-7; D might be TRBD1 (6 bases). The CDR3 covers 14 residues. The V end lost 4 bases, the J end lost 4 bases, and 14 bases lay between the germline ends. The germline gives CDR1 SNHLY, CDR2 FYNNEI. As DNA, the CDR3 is TGTGCCAGCAGTGCGCAGGGGCAAAGGTACGAGCAGTACTTC. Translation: CASSAQGQRYEQYF.

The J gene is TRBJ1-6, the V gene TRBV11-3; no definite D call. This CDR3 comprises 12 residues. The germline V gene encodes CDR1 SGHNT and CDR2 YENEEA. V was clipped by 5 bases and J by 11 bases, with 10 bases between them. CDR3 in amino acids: CASSLAAAPLHF. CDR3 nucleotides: TGTGCCAGCAGCCTAGCCGCGGCACCCCTCCACTTT.

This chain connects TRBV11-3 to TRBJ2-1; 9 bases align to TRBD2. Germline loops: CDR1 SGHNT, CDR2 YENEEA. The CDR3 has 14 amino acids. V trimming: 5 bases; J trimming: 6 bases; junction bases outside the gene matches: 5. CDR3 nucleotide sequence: TGTGCCAGCAGCGTGGGACTAGCAGCCAATGAGCAGTTCTTC. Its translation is CASSVGLAANEQFF.

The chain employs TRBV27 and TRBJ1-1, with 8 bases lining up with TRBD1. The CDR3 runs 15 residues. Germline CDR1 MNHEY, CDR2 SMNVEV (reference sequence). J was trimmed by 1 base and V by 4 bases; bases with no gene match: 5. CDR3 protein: CASSSGGAENTEAFF. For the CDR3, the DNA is TGTGCCAGCAGTTCAGGGGGCGCAGAGAACACTGAAGCTTTCTTT.

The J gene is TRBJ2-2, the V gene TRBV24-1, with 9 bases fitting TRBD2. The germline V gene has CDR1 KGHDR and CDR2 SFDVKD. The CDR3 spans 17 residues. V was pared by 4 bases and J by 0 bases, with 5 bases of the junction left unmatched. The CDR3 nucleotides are TGTGCCACCAGTGACCCTAGCGGGATAGCGAACACCGGGGAGCTGTTTTTT. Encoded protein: CATSDPSGIANTGELFF.

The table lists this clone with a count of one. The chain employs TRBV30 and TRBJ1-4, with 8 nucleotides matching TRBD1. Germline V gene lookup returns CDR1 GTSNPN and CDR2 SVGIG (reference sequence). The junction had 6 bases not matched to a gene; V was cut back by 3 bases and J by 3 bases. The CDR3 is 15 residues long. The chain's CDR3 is CAWSGDRGANEKLFF. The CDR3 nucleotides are TGTGCCTGGAGCGGCGACAGGGGTGCTAATGAAAAACTGTTTTTT.

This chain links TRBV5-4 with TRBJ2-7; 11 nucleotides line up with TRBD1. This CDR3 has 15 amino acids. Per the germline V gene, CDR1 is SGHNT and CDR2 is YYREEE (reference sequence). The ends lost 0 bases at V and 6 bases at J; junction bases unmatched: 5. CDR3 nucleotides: TGTGCCAGCAGCTTGGGGACAGGGGGCTACAGCGAGCAGTACTTC. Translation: CASSLGTGGYSEQYF.

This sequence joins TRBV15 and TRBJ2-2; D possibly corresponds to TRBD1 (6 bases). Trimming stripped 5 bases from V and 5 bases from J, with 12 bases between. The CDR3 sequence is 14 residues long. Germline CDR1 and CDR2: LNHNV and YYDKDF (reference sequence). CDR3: CATSATGLTGELFF. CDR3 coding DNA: TGTGCCACCAGCGCTACAGGGCTTACCGGGGAGCTGTTTTTT.

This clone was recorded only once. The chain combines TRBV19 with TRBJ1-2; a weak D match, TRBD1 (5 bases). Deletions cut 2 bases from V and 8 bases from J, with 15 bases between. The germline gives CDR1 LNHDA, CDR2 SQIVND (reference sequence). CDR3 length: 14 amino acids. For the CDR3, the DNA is TGTGCCAGTAGTATACCGCCGGGGACTGTGGGCTACACCTTC. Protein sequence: CASSIPPGTVGYTF.

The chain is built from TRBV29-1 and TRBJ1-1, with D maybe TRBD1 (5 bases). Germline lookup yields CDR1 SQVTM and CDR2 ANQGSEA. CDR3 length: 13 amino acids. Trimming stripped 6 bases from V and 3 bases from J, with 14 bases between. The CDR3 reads CSVSTGGDTEAFF. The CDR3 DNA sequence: TGCAGCGTGAGTACCGGGGGGGACACTGAAGCTTTCTTT.

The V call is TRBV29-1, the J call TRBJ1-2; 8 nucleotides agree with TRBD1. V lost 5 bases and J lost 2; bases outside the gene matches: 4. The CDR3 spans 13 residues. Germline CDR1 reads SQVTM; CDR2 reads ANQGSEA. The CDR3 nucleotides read TGCAGCGTTCGGACAGGGACGAACTATGGCTACACCTTC. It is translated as CSVRTGTNYGYTF. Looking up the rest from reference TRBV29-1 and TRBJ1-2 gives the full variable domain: SAVISQKPSRDICQRGTSLTIQCQVDSQVTMMFWYRQQPGQSLTLIATANQGSEATYESGFVIDKFPISRPNLTFSTLTVSNMSPEDSSIYLCSVRTGTNYGYTFGSGTRLTVV.

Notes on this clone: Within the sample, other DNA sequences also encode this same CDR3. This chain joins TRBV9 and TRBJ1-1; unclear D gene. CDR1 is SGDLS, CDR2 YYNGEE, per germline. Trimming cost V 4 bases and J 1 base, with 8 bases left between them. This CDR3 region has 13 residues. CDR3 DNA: TGTGCCAGCAGCCCCAGCGGGAACACTGAAGCTTTCTTT. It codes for CASSPSGNTEAFF.

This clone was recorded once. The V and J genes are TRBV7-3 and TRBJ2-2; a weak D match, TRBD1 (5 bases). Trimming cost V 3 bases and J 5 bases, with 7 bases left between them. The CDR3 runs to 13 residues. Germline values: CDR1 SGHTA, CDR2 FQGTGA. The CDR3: CASSFPGTGELFF. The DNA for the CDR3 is TGTGCCAGCAGCTTCCCAGGGACCGGGGAGCTGTTTTTT.

CDR3 coding DNA: TGTGCCAGCAGCGAGAACTTGGGGGGTCAGGGGAACACTGAAGCTTTCTTT. Protein: CASSENLGGQGNTEAFF. The chain combines TRBV9 with TRBJ1-1; the D gene is possibly TRBD1 (5 bases). This CDR3 is 17 amino acids long. Germline-derived CDR1 and CDR2 are SGDLS and YYNGEE. V lost 3 bases, J lost 1 base, and 19 bases lay in between.

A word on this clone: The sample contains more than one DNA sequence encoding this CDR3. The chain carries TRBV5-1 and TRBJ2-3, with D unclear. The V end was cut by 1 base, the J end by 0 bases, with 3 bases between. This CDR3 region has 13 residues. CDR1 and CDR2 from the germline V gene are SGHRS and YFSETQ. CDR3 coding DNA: TGCGCCAGCAGCTTGTCTAGCACAGATACGCAGTATTTT. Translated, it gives CASSLSSTDTQYF.

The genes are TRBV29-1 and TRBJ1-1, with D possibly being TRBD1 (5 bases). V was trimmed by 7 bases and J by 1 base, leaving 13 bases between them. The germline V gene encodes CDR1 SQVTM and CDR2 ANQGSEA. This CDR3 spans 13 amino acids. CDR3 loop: CSGAPGGNTEAFF. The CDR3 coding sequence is TGCAGCGGGGCTCCGGGGGGGAACACTGAAGCTTTCTTT.

CDR3 sequence reads: CASSQAQGAREQYF. The CDR3 DNA is TGCGCCAGCAGCCAGGCACAGGGGGCGCGCGAGCAGTACTTC. The chain carries TRBV4-1 and TRBJ2-7; TRBD1 matches 9 bases. J lost 6 bases, V lost 3 bases, and 6 bases had no gene match. This CDR3 has 14 amino acids. CDR1 and CDR2 (germline): MGHRA, YSYEKL.

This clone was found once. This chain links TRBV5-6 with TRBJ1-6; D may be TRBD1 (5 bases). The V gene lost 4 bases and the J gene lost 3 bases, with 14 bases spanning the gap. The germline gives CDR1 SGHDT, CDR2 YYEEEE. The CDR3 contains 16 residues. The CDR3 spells CASSRGRRFYNSPLHF. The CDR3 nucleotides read TGTGCCAGCAGCCGGGGGAGGCGTTTCTATAATTCACCCCTCCACTTT.

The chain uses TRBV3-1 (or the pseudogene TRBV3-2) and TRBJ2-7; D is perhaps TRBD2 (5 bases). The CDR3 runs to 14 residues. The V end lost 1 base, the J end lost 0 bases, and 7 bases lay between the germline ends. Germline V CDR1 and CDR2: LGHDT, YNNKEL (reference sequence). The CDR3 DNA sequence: TGTGCCAGCAGCCAAGGAGGGATCTCCTACGAGCAGTACTTC. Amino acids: CASSQGGISYEQYF.

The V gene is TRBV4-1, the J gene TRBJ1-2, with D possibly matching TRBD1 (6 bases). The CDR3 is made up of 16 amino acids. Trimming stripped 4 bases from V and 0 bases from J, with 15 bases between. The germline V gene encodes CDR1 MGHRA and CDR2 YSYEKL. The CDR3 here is CASSLGQQFTNYGYTF. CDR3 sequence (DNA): TGCGCCAGCAGCCTCGGACAGCAGTTTACTAACTATGGCTACACCTTC.

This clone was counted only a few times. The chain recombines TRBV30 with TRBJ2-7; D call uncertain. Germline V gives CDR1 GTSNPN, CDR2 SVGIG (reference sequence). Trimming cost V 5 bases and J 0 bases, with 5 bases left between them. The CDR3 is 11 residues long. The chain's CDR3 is CAWDTSYEQYF. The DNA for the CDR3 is TGTGCCTGGGACACCTCCTACGAGCAGTACTTC.

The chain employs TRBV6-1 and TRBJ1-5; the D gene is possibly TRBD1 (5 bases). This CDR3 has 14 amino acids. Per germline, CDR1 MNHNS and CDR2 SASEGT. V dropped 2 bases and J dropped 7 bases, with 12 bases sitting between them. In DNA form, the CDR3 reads TGTGCCAGCAGTGAAACAGGAAGAAAGCAGCCCCAGCATTTT. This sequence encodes CASSETGRKQPQHF.